These 27 T cell receptor beta chains originate from one sample sequenced in a study of patients and donors after allogeneic stem cell transplantation. TCRdb analysed the RT-PCR reads with MiXCR anew, one entry per CDR3 protein. The repertoire holds 400,000 to 450,000 distinct CDR3 sequences, with approximately 16% as singletons. The sequencing input was blood, either unsorted or a sorted T cell fraction (not recorded which). Receptors originate from a human donor who was either an allogeneic HSCT recipient or a stem cell or donor lymphocyte infusion donor (not recorded which). It is not recorded whose cells these are; they may come from a transplant donor.

Only a few counts were recorded for this clonotype. The chain recombines TRBV19 with TRBJ2-3, with 7 bases matching TRBD1. This CDR3 has 15 residues. V gave up 5 bases and J gave up 4 bases; unmatched junction bases: 9. The germline V gene encodes CDR1 LNHDA and CDR2 SQIVND (reference sequence). CDR3 sequence reads: CASSAFDRAPDTQYF. The CDR3 DNA sequence: TGTGCCAGTAGTGCTTTCGACAGGGCCCCAGATACGCAGTATTTT.

The chain employs TRBV27 and TRBJ2-3, with 9 bases identical to TRBD1. V was clipped by 3 bases and J by 2 bases; unmatched bases: 6. This CDR3 has 16 amino acids. Germline loops: CDR1 MNHEY, CDR2 SMNVEV (reference sequence). The DNA for the CDR3 is TGTGCCAGCAGTTTTGGTTGGGACAGGGCCACAGATACGCAGTATTTT. Translated, it gives CASSFGWDRATDTQYF.

The chain combines TRBV11-3 with TRBJ2-5, with D unresolved. The CDR3 length is 12 residues. CDR1 is SGHNT, CDR2 YENEEA, per germline. The ends were cut back, 7 bases at V and 5 bases at J, with 11 bases in the middle. CDR3 sequence reads: CASTLTGETQYF. The DNA for the CDR3 is TGTGCCAGCACTCTAACGGGCGAGACCCAGTACTTC. Full variable domain (outside the CDR3, taken from reference TRBV11-3 and TRBJ2-5): EAGVVQSPRYKIIEKKQPVAFWCNPISGHNTLYWYLQNLGQGPELLIRYENEEAVDDSQLPKDRFSAERLKGVDSTLKIQPAELGDSAVYLCASTLTGETQYFGPGTRLLVL.

In DNA, the CDR3 is TGTGCCAGCAGCTCCACTAGCGGGGTCGACACCGGGGAGCTGTTTTTT. Translation: CASSSTSGVDTGELFF. This chain uses TRBV5-6 with TRBJ2-2; TRBD2 matches at 10 bases. The CDR3 is 16 residues long. J gave up 3 bases and V 3 bases, and 5 bases lay outside the gene matches. Germline-derived CDR1 and CDR2 are SGHDT and YYEEEE.

This chain joins TRBV7-2 and TRBJ2-3, with 13 bases matching TRBD2. Trimming cost V 6 bases and J 1 base; bases outside gene matches: 7. CDR1 is SGHTA and CDR2 is FQGNSA in the germline V gene. The length of the CDR3 is 17 residues. CDR3 bases: TGTGCCAGCAGTTGGGCTGGGACTAGCGGGGGCACAGATACGCAGTATTTT. Its translation is CASSWAGTSGGTDTQYF.

This clonotype was observed a handful of times. The chain employs TRBV12-3 or TRBV12-4 and TRBJ1-1; D ambiguous. This CDR3 comprises 15 residues. V gave up 5 bases and J gave up 3 bases, with 16 bases separating them. The CDR3 DNA sequence: TGTGCCAGCAGTCAGACGAGGGTAAGGGACACTGAAGCTTTCTTT. Translated, it gives CASSQTRVRDTEAFF.

This chain joins TRBV7-8 and TRBJ2-7, with D perhaps matching TRBD2 (6 bases). The CDR3 extends over 10 amino acids. Trimming removed 5 bases from V and 7 bases from J, with 6 bases in between. Germline loops: CDR1 SGHVS, CDR2 FQNEAQ. The DNA of the CDR3 is TGTGCCAGCAGCCGGGAGGAGCAGTACTTC. It translates to CASSREEQYF.

The V gene is TRBV20-1, the J gene TRBJ1-2; D perhaps matches TRBD1 (6 bases). The CDR3 is 14 residues long. Trimming left V 3 bases short and J 5 bases short, with 16 bases between. The V gene's germline CDR1 is DFQATT and CDR2 SNEGSKA (reference sequence). The CDR3: CSARATGRGYGYTF. The DNA of the CDR3 is TGCAGTGCTAGGGCTACAGGGAGAGGATATGGCTACACCTTC.

In this sample, this clonotype turned up a few times. The chain uses TRBV11-1 and TRBJ2-1, with D perhaps matching TRBD1 or TRBD2 (5 bases each). This CDR3 contains 15 residues. In germline, CDR1 is SGHAT, CDR2 FQDESV (reference sequence). V gave up 5 bases and J gave up 7 bases, with 18 bases separating them. DNA for the CDR3: TGTGCCAGCAGCCAAGGGCAGGGACGGGAAAATGAGCAGTTCTTC. Translation gives CASSQGQGRENEQFF.

This clonotype was recorded a few times. V is TRBV7-9 and J is TRBJ2-5; D unclear. The CDR3 covers 15 residues. Germline CDR1 is SEHNR and CDR2 is FQNEAQ (reference sequence). V lost 5 bases and J 10 bases, leaving 23 bases between the germline ends. The CDR3 reads CASSPRANDHRDQYF. CDR3 bases: TGTGCCAGCAGCCCCCGGGCCAATGACCATAGGGACCAGTACTTC.

This clonotype was found a few times. The chain uses TRBV7-8 and TRBJ1-1, with 7 bases identical to TRBD1. CDR3 length: 14 amino acids. Germline-derived CDR1 and CDR2 are SGHVS and FQNEAQ. With V trimmed by 2 bases and J by 6 bases, 6 bases remained unmatched. This CDR3 is CASSLRGRGAEAFF. CDR3 DNA sequence: TGTGCCAGCAGCTTACGAGGCAGGGGGGCTGAAGCTTTCTTT.

The chain employs TRBV25-1 and TRBJ2-1, with TRBD1 as a possible D gene (5 bases). Germline CDR1 is MGHDK and CDR2 is SYGVNS. Trimming removed 8 bases from V and 5 bases from J, with 16 bases in between. This CDR3 has 14 residues. CDR3 coding DNA: TGTGCCAGCGCAAGGGCAGGGAATGACAATGAGCAGTTCTTC. This translates into CASARAGNDNEQFF.

This clonotype was recorded a few times. The J gene is TRBJ2-1, the V gene TRBV10-3; 8 positions agree with TRBD2. The CDR3 contains 14 residues. V was clipped by 4 bases and J by 8 bases; unmatched bases: 7. Germline V lookup: CDR1 ENHRY, CDR2 SYGVKD. The CDR3 nucleotides read TGTGCCATCAGTGGAGGCGGGAGGAGGTATGAGCAGTTCTTC. Protein sequence: CAISGGGRRYEQFF.

The J gene is TRBJ1-1, the V gene TRBV25-1; D possibly corresponds to TRBD1 (6 bases). The V and J ends lost 2 bases and 5 bases respectively, with 18 bases between them. Germline V gene sequence: CDR1 MGHDK, CDR2 SYGVNS. The CDR3 extends over 16 amino acids. The CDR3 DNA reads as TGTGCCAGCAGTGAAGGGGGGCGAGGGGCAAAGACTGAAGCTTTCTTT. Translating gives CASSEGGRGAKTEAFF.

The count of this clonotype is one. The chain recombines TRBV9 with TRBJ2-1, with a possible D match to TRBD2 (6 bases). Trimming shortened V by 0 bases and J by 0 bases, and 10 bases separated the two germline ends. The CDR3 covers 16 residues. Germline lookup yields CDR1 SGDLS and CDR2 YYNGEE. CDR3 residues: CASSVAGGSSYNEQFF. The CDR3, as DNA: TGTGCCAGCAGCGTAGCAGGAGGGAGCTCCTACAATGAGCAGTTCTTC.

This clonotype was observed a handful of times. The rearrangement uses TRBV2 and TRBJ1-2, with 8 bases aligning to TRBD1. This CDR3 has 14 amino acids. The germline gives CDR1 SNHLY, CDR2 FYNNEI. With 5 bases clipped from V and 4 bases from J, the junction kept 6 bases outside the gene matches. Here the CDR3 reads CASSFGQGVYGYTF. The CDR3 nucleotides are TGTGCCAGCAGTTTTGGACAGGGCGTCTATGGCTACACCTTC.

This clonotype was detected many times. V usage is TRBV20-1 and J usage is TRBJ2-2, with 9 bases that match TRBD2. There are 16 residues in the CDR3. Germline loops: CDR1 DFQATT, CDR2 SNEGSKA (reference sequence). Trimming removed 2 bases from V and 5 bases from J; junction bases left unmatched: 9. CDR3 amino acids: CSARLAGHVVTGELFF. The CDR3 coding sequence is TGCAGTGCTAGACTAGCGGGGCATGTTGTGACCGGGGAGCTGTTTTTT.

This clonotype was seen at least ten times. V gene TRBV29-1 combines with J gene TRBJ2-1; D gene unclear. Per germline, CDR1 SQVTM and CDR2 ANQGSEA. V was clipped by 2 bases and J by 6 bases, with 8 bases between them. This CDR3 has 12 amino acids. The DNA for the CDR3 is TGCAGCGTTGAAATGGTTGGCAATGAGCAGTTCTTC. It translates to CSVEMVGNEQFF.

The sample holds a few counts of this clonotype. This chain connects TRBV18 to TRBJ2-3, with TRBD2 matching 8 bases. This CDR3 is built from 16 residues. V was clipped by 2 bases and J by 1 base; unmatched bases: 5. Germline assignment: CDR1 KGHSH and CDR2 LQKENI. For the CDR3, the DNA is TGTGCCAGCTCACCAAGAGGACTAGCAGGCACAGATACGCAGTATTTT. Its translation is CASSPRGLAGTDTQYF.

This clonotype was seen ten or more times. The gene calls are TRBV3-1 and TRBJ2-1; 8 bases are a match to TRBD2. V dropped 1 base and J dropped 3; count of bases not matched to a gene: 2. The germline CDR1 and CDR2 sequences are LGHDT and YNNKEL (reference sequence). This CDR3 has 15 amino acids. For the CDR3, the DNA is TGTGCCAGCAGCCAAGCGGGGGGGTTCTACAATGAGCAGTTCTTC. It encodes CASSQAGGFYNEQFF.

This clonotype was found a few times. CDR3 residues: CASSLGQRTGELFF. CDR3 DNA: TGTGCCAGCAGTTTGGGGCAGCGCACCGGGGAGCTGTTTTTT. The gene calls are TRBV12-3 or TRBV12-4 and TRBJ2-2; D is perhaps TRBD1 (5 bases). V lost 3 bases, J lost 4 bases, and 9 bases lay in between. CDR3 size: 14 residues.

This clonotype was found a few times. The chain employs TRBV5-1 and TRBJ2-7, with 7 bases identical to TRBD2. The CDR3 has 12 amino acids. J was trimmed by 10 bases and V by 3 bases; bases with no gene match: 7. Per germline, CDR1 SGHRS and CDR2 YFSETQ. The CDR3 protein is CASSSTSERQYF. CDR3 bases: TGCGCCAGCAGCTCTACTAGCGAGCGACAGTACTTC. The variable domain in full, completed from reference TRBV5-1 and TRBJ2-7, reads KAGVTQTPRYLIKTRGQQVTLSCSPISGHRSVSWYQQTPGQGLQFLFEYFSETQRNKGNFPGRFSGRQFSNSRSEMNVSTLELGDSALYLCASSSTSERQYFGPGTRLTVT.

The rearrangement joins TRBV19 to TRBJ1-5, with 10 nucleotides matching TRBD1. Germline-derived CDR1 and CDR2 are LNHDA and SQIVND (reference sequence). CDR3 size: 14 residues. The V and J ends lost 4 bases and 7 bases, in that order; junction bases with no gene match: 4. The CDR3 DNA follows: TGTGCCAGTAGTACCCGGGACAGGGGACAGCCCCAGCATTTT. This gives the protein CASSTRDRGQPQHF.

The chain has TRBV27 and TRBJ1-6; possible D gene TRBD1, 6 bases. V lost 3 bases and J 0 bases, leaving 15 bases between the germline ends. The CDR3 consists of 18 residues. CDR1 is MNHEY, CDR2 SMNVEV, per germline (reference sequence). In DNA, the CDR3 is TGTGCCAGCAGTTTTCGGGGGACACGGAGCTCCTATAATTCACCCCTCCACTTT. Its translation is CASSFRGTRSSYNSPLHF.

This clonotype was picked up many times. V and J are TRBV9 and TRBJ1-1; no reliable D call. The germline V gene has CDR1 SGDLS and CDR2 YYNGEE. Between the trimmed V and J ends, which lost 0 bases and 2 bases, there was a span of 8 bases. The CDR3 totals 14 residues. CDR3 DNA: TGTGCCAGCAGCGTAGATCTACGTAACACTGAAGCTTTCTTT. Translating gives CASSVDLRNTEAFF. Supplemented by reference TRBV9 and TRBJ1-1, the full variable domain reads DSGVTQTPKHLITATGQRVTLRCSPRSGDLSVYWYQQSLDQGLQFLIQYYNGEERAKGNILERFSAQQFPDLHSELNLSSLELGDSALYFCASSVDLRNTEAFFGQGTRLTVV.

Only a few counts were recorded for this clonotype. The rearrangement uses TRBV2 and TRBJ2-3; TRBD2 matches 13 bases. The V gene's germline CDR1 is SNHLY and CDR2 FYNNEI. The CDR3 is 16 residues long. The V and J ends lost 5 bases and 5 bases, in that order; junction bases with no gene match: 7. CDR3 sequence (DNA): TGTGCCAGCAGTCCTGGACTAGCGGGGGCAATAGATACGCAGTATTTT. It translates to CASSPGLAGAIDTQYF.

The sample holds a few counts of this clonotype. The V gene is TRBV30, the J gene TRBJ2-7; no reliable D call. The germline gives CDR1 GTSNPN, CDR2 SVGIG (reference sequence). This CDR3 contains 11 residues. V lost 2 bases to trimming and J lost 4 bases, with 6 bases between them. CDR3 amino acids: CAWSQSYEQYF. CDR3 coding DNA: TGTGCCTGGAGTCAGTCTTACGAGCAGTACTTC. The full variable domain, completed using reference TRBV30 and TRBJ2-7, is SQTIHQWPATLVQPVGSPLSLECTVEGTSNPNLYWYRQAAGRGLQLLFYSVGIGQISSEVPQNLSASRPQDRQFILSSKKLLLSDSGFYLCAWSQSYEQYFGPGTRLTVT.